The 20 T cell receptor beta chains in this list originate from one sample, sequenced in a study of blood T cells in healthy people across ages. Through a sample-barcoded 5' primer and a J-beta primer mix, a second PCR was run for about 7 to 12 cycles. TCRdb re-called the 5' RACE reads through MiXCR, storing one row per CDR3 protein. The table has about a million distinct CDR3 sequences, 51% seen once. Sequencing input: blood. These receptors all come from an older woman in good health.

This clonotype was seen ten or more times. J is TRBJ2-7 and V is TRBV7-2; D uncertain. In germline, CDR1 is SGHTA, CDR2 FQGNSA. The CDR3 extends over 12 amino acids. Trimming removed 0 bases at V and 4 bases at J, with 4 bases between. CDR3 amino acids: CASSLAVYEQYF. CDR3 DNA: TGTGCCAGCAGCTTAGCGGTTTACGAGCAGTACTTC.

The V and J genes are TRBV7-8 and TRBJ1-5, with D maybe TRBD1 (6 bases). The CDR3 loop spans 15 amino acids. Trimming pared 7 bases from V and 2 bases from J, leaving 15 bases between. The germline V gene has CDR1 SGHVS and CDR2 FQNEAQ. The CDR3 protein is CASTQGIQGNQPQHF. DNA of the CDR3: TGTGCCAGCACACAGGGAATTCAGGGCAATCAGCCCCAGCATTTT.

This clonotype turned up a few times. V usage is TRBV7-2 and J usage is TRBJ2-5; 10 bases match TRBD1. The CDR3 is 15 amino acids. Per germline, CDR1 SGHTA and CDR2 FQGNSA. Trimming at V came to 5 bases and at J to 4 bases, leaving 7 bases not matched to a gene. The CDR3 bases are TGTGCCAGCAGCCAGGGGACAGGGGTTTTAGAGACCCAGTACTTC. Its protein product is CASSQGTGVLETQYF.

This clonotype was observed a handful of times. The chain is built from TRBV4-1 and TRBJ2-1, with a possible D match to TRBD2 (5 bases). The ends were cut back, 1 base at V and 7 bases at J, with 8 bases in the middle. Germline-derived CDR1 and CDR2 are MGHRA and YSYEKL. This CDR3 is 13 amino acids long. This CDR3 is CASSQGLANEQFF. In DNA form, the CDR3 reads TGCGCCAGCAGCCAAGGGCTAGCTAATGAGCAGTTCTTC.

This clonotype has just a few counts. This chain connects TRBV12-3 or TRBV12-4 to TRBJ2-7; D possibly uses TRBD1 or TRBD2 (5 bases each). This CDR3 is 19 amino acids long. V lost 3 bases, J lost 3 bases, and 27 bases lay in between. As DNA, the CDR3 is TGTGCCAGCAGTTTCGGGGCCCGTTGGGGCATAGATCTCCTCTACGAGCAGTACTTC. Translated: CASSFGARWGIDLLYEQYF.

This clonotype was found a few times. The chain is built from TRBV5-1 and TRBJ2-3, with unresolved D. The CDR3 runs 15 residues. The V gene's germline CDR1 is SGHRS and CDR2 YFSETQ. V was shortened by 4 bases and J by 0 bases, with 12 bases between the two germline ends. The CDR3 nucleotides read TGCGCCAGCAGCCGCTGGGGAACTAGCACAGATACGCAGTATTTT. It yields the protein CASSRWGTSTDTQYF.

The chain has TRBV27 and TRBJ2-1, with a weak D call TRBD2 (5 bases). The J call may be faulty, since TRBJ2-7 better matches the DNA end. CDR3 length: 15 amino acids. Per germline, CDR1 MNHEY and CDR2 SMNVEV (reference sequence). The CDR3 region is CASKGTSSSYNEQYF. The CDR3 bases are TGTGCCAGCAAAGGAACCTCTAGCTCCTACAATGAGCAGTACTTC.

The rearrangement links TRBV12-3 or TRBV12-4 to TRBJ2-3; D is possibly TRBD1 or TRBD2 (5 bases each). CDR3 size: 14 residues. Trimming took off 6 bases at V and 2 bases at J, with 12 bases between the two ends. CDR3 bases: TGTGCCAGCAGACCTGGGACCCTCACAGATACGCAGTATTTT. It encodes CASRPGTLTDTQYF.

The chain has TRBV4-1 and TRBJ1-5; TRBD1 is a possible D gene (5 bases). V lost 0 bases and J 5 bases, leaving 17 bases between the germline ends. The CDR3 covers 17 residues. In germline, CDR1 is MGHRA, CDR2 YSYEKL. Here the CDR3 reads CASSQDPRGLVDQPQHF. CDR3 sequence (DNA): TGCGCCAGCAGCCAAGATCCCCGGGGCCTGGTAGATCAGCCCCAGCATTTT.

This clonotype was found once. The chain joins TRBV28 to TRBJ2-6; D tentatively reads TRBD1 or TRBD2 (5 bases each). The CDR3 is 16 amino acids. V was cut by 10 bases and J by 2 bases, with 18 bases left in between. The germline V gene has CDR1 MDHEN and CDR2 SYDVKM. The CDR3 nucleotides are TGTGCCAACAGAGGACGTTTGGGGGCTGGGGCCAACGTCCTGACTTTC. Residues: CANRGRLGAGANVLTF.

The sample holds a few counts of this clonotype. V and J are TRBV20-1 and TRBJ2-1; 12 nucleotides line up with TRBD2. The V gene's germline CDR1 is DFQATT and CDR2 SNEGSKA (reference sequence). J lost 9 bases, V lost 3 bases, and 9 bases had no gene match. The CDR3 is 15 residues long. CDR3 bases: TGCAGTGCTAGCCCACCCGCTAGCGGGAGGGGTGAGCAGTTCTTC. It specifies CSASPPASGRGEQFF.

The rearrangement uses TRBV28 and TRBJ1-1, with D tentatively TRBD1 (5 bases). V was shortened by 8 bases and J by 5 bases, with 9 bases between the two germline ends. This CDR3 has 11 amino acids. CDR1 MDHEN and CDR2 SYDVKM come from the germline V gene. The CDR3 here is CASQGFTEAFF. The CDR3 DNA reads TGTGCCAGCCAGGGCTTTACTGAAGCTTTCTTT.

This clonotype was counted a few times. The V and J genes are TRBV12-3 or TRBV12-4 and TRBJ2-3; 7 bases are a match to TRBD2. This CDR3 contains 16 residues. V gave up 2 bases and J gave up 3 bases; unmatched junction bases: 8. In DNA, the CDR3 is TGTGCCAGCAGTTTAAGGGCGGGAGTCGGAACAGATACGCAGTATTTT. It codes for CASSLRAGVGTDTQYF.

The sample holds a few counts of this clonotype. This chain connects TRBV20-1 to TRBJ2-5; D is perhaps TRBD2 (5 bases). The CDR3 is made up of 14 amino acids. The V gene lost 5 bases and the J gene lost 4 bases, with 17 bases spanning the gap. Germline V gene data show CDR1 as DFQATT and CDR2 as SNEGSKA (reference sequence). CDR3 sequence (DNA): TGCAGTGCTCTCATGGGGAGTAGGCCAGAGACCCAGTACTTC. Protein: CSALMGSRPETQYF.

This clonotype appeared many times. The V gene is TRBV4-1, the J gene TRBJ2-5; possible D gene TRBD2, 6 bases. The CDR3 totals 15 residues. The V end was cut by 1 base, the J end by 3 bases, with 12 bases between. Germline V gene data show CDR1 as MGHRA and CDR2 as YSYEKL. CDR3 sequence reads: CASSQGLVDKETQYF. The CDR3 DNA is TGCGCCAGCAGCCAAGGACTAGTTGACAAAGAGACCCAGTACTTC.

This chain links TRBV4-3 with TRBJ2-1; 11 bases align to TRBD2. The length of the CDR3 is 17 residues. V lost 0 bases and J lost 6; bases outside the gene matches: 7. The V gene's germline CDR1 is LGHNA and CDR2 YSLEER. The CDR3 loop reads CASSQDRLAGGRNEQFF. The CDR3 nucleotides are TGCGCCAGCAGCCAAGATAGGCTAGCGGGAGGTCGCAATGAGCAGTTCTTC.

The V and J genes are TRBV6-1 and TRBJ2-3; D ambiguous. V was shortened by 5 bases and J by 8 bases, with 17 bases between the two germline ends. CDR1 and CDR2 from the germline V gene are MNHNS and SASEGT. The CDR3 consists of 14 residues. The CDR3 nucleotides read TGTGCCAGCAGTCCCGCCCACGCACACTCTACGCAGTATTTT. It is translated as CASSPAHAHSTQYF.

Written as DNA, the CDR3 is TGTGCCAGCAGTTTAGTGGGGGGTTGGGAGCAGTACTTC. Amino acid sequence: CASSLVGGWEQYF. The chain is built from TRBV12-3 or TRBV12-4 and TRBJ2-7; perhaps TRBD2 as D (6 bases). The CDR3 is made up of 13 amino acids. Deletions cut 1 base from V and 7 bases from J, with 11 bases between.

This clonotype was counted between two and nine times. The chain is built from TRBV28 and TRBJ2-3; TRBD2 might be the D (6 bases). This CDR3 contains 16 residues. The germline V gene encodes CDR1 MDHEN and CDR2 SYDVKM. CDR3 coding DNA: TGTGTCGCGAGAGACCCTGGGACTCGACACACAGATACGCAGTATTTT. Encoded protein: CVARDPGTRHTDTQYF. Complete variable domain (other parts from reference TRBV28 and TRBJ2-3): DVKVTQSSRYLVKRTGEKVFLECVQDMDHENMFWYRQDPGLGLRLIYFSYDVKMKEKGDIPEGYSVSREKKERFSLILESASTNQTSMYLCVARDPGTRHTDTQYFGPGTRLTVL.

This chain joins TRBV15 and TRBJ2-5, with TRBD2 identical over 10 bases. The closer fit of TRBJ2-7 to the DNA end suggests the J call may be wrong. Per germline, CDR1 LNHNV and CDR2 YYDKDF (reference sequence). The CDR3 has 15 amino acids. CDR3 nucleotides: TGTGCCACCAGCAAAAAGCTAGCGGGAGACTGCGAGCAGTACTTC. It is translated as CATSKKLAGDCEQYF.